The 19 T cell receptor beta chains listed next were all sequenced from one sample in a study of T cell clonotyping in hematopoietic cell transplantation. Only in-frame clones appear in the TCRdb table, and some are missing; sequencing was by immunoSEQ multiplex PCR. This table holds approximately 41,000 clones, roughly 96% found once. The sequencing input was peripheral blood mononuclear cells. The receptors were sampled from a man aged 25-45 years in good health. Some clones in this sample may be carry-over from other donors' samples.

The chain employs TRBV5-6 and TRBJ2-3; D possibly corresponds to TRBD2 (6 bases). V gave up 4 bases and J gave up 3 bases, with 15 bases separating them. Germline CDR1 SGHDT, CDR2 YYEEEE. There are 15 residues in the CDR3. The DNA for the CDR3 is TGTGCCAGCAGCCCGGGACTTGTGTTGACAGATACGCAGTATTTT. Translated, it gives CASSPGLVLTDTQYF.

The chain links TRBV7-9 to TRBJ1-5; D gene uncertain. V shed 1 base and J shed 1 base, with 8 bases lying between them. Germline V lookup: CDR1 SEHNR, CDR2 FQNEAQ (reference sequence). The CDR3 loop spans 15 amino acids. In nucleotides, the CDR3 is TGTGCCAGCAGCTTAGGGGAGGTGAGCAATCAGCCCCAGCATTTT. Its protein product is CASSLGEVSNQPQHF.

This clone was found once. This rearrangement joins TRBV29-1 to TRBJ1-2; D is undetermined. V was cut by 3 bases and J by 0 bases, with 8 bases left in between. This CDR3 contains 13 residues. Germline V gives CDR1 SQVTM, CDR2 ANQGSEA. The CDR3 DNA is TGCAGCGTTGACCAGGCACCTAACTATGGCTACACCTTC. Translating it yields CSVDQAPNYGYTF.

The CDR3 bases are TGCGCCAGCAGTGACGGGACTCAAGAGACCCAGTACTTC. It codes for CASSDGTQETQYF. The chain carries TRBV10-2 and TRBJ2-5; D is possibly TRBD2 (6 bases). This CDR3 is 13 amino acids long. The V and J ends lost 3 bases and 2 bases respectively, with 7 bases between them. CDR1 and CDR2 (germline): WSHSY, SAAADI.

This clone appeared once. V gene TRBV27 combines with J gene TRBJ1-1; no definite D call. Trimming left V 5 bases short and J 4 bases short, with 11 bases between. There are 13 residues in the CDR3. Germline CDR1 is MNHEY and CDR2 is SMNVEV (reference sequence). For the CDR3, the DNA is TGTGCCAGCAGTGCCACTAGGAGCACTGAAGCTTTCTTT. This codes for CASSATRSTEAFF.

The rearrangement joins TRBV15 to TRBJ1-1, with D maybe TRBD1 (5 bases). This CDR3 contains 16 residues. The germline gives CDR1 LNHNV, CDR2 YYDKDF (reference sequence). Trimming stripped 0 bases from V and 0 bases from J, with 11 bases between. The CDR3 protein is CATSREAGRMNTEAFF. The CDR3 DNA reads as TGTGCCACCAGCAGAGAGGCAGGGCGCATGAACACTGAAGCTTTCTTT.

V and J are TRBV10-3 and TRBJ1-5; no clear D. The germline V gene has CDR1 ENHRY and CDR2 SYGVKD. V lost 10 bases to trimming and J lost 9 bases, with 25 bases between them. This CDR3 contains 15 residues. In nucleotides, the CDR3 is TGTGCCAGCAGCCAACCGGGCCTATCATCGGCGCCCCAGCATTTT. Encoded protein: CASSQPGLSSAPQHF.

V and J are TRBV10-3 and TRBJ2-3, with D perhaps matching TRBD2 (6 bases). Trimming removed 4 bases at V and 2 bases at J, with 10 bases between. Germline V gene lookup returns CDR1 ENHRY and CDR2 SYGVKD. This CDR3 spans 14 amino acids. CDR3 DNA sequence: TGTGCCATCAGTGGGACTACCTACACAGATACGCAGTATTTT. Translation gives CAISGTTYTDTQYF.

V and J are TRBV15 and TRBJ2-3, with D perhaps TRBD2 (6 bases). The CDR3 has 14 residues. Trimming shortened V by 5 bases and J by 4 bases, and 13 bases separated the two germline ends. Germline CDR1 LNHNV, CDR2 YYDKDF (reference sequence). CDR3 residues: CATSGLPRPDTQYF. CDR3 DNA sequence: TGTGCCACCAGCGGACTACCGCGTCCAGATACGCAGTATTTT.

The chain combines TRBV21-1 with TRBJ2-5; the D call of TRBD1 is as the table states it, not checked on the DNA. TRBV21-1 is termed a pseudogene. The CDR3 contains 15 residues. Here the CDR3 reads CASSREQGYQETQYF. CDR3 in DNA: TGTGCCAGCAGCAGAGAACAGGGTTACCAAGAGACCCAGTACTTC.

This clone is a singleton in its sample. The chain uses TRBV4-1 and TRBJ1-4, with D unclear. CDR3 length equals 14 residues. Germline values: CDR1 MGHRA, CDR2 YSYEKL. V was clipped by 7 bases and J by 0 bases, with 9 bases between them. In nucleotides, the CDR3 is TGCGCCAGCAACCCGGGAACAACTAATGAAAAACTGTTTTTT. Protein: CASNPGTTNEKLFF.

This clone showed up just once. V is TRBV10-3 and J is TRBJ2-2; D may be TRBD1 (6 bases). There are 13 residues in the CDR3. Germline-derived CDR1 and CDR2 are ENHRY and SYGVKD. The V end was cut by 7 bases, the J end by 3 bases, with 9 bases between. CDR3 sequence: CAITQGYTGELFF. CDR3 coding DNA: TGTGCCATCACACAGGGATACACCGGGGAGCTGTTTTTT.

This clone was counted a single time. The V gene is TRBV30, the J gene TRBJ2-2, with 12 bases that match TRBD1. The trim removed 3 bases at V and 6 bases at J, leaving 5 bases unmatched. Germline assignment: CDR1 GTSNPN and CDR2 SVGIG (reference sequence). The CDR3 runs to 15 residues. The CDR3 DNA reads as TGTGCCTGGAGGCCGGGACAGGGGGCGGCCGGGGAGCTGTTTTTT. Encoded protein: CAWRPGQGAAGELFF.

The chain recombines TRBV25-1 with TRBJ2-7; 11 bases match TRBD2. J gave up 2 bases and V 6 bases, and 9 bases lay outside the gene matches. The CDR3 has 16 amino acids. Germline values: CDR1 MGHDK, CDR2 SYGVNS. The CDR3: CASSLGGTSGTYEQYF. The CDR3 coding sequence is TGTGCCAGCAGCCTCGGTGGGACTAGCGGAACCTACGAGCAGTACTTC.

The chain carries TRBV5-1 and TRBJ1-6; the D gene is possibly TRBD1 (5 bases). The CDR3 loop spans 15 amino acids. CDR1 and CDR2 (germline): SGHRS, YFSETQ. V was cut by 7 bases and J by 6 bases, with 17 bases left in between. The CDR3 bases are TGCGCCAGCGCTCGTGGTAGGGACTCTAATTCACCCCTCCACTTT. This codes for CASARGRDSNSPLHF.

V usage is TRBV6-1 and J usage is TRBJ2-3; 13 bases are shared with TRBD2. V gave up 0 bases and J gave up 2 bases; unmatched junction bases: 5. From germline, CDR1 is MNHNS and CDR2 SASEGT. The CDR3 totals 18 residues. CDR3 coding DNA: TGTGCCAGCAGTGAAGCCGGACTAGCGGGGGCCTACACAGATACGCAGTATTTT. This sequence encodes CASSEAGLAGAYTDTQYF.

The rearrangement uses TRBV6-6 and TRBJ1-5; D is uncertain. The V gene's germline CDR1 is MNHNY and CDR2 SVGAGI (reference sequence). Trimming stripped 2 bases from V and 4 bases from J, with 6 bases between. This CDR3 has 13 amino acids. For the CDR3, the DNA is TGTGCCAGCAGTTACCGGGAAAATCAGCCCCAGCATTTT. Translation: CASSYRENQPQHF.

The chain has TRBV30 and TRBJ2-1; a weak D match, TRBD2 (6 bases). The CDR3 is 17 amino acids. Per the germline V gene, CDR1 is GTSNPN and CDR2 is SVGIG (reference sequence). V gave up 0 bases and J gave up 7 bases, with 22 bases separating them. CDR3 sequence reads: CAWSVIRPGPGDNEQFF. The CDR3 DNA is TGTGCCTGGAGTGTAATAAGGCCGGGCCCGGGAGATAATGAGCAGTTCTTC.

This chain links TRBV11-3 with TRBJ2-2; perhaps TRBD2 as D (5 bases). This CDR3 is 15 amino acids long. Between the trimmed V and J ends, which lost 1 base and 6 bases, there was a span of 12 bases. Germline assignment: CDR1 SGHNT and CDR2 YENEEA. The DNA for the CDR3 is TGTGCCAGCAGCTTAGGAGGAATCGGGGCCGGGGAGCTGTTTTTT. Translating it yields CASSLGGIGAGELFF.